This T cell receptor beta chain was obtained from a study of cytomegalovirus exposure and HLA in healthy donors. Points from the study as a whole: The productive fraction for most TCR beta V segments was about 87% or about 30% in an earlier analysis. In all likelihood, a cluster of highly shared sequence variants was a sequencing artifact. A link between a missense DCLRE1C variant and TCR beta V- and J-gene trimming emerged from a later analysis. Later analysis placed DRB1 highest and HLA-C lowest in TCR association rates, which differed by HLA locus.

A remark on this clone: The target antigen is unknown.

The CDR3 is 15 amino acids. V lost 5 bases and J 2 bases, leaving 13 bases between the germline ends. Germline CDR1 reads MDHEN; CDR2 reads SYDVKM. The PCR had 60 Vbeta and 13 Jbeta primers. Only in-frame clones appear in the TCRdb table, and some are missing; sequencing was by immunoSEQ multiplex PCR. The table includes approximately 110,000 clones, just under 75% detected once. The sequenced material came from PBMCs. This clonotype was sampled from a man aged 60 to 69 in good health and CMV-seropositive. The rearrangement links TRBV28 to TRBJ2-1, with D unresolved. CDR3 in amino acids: CASSPSGLTYNEQFF. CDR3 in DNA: TGTGCCAGCAGTCCAAGTGGGCTTACCTACAATGAGCAGTTCTTC.